This T cell receptor (beta chain) was recorded in a study of T cells in Graves' hyperthyroidism and ophthalmopathy. Study-level points and caveats: Researchers found most expanded thyroid clonotypes above 0.001 in blood as well.

Patients aged 18 to 65 had newly diagnosed hyperthyroidism of under 2 months' duration. Reasons for excluding patients were uncontrolled infection, other autoimmune disease, pregnancy or lactation. Orbital computed tomography and thyroid ultrasound, together with serum TRAb and thyroxine and clinical symptoms, were used for diagnoses. On this clonotype: As yet, its antigen is unknown.

Amplified TCR beta CDR3 regions came from RNA transcripts. The HTBI primer set drove a first-round RT-PCR of the TCR CDR3. A single record per CDR3 protein comes from TCRdb applying MiXCR to the multiplex PCR reads. The sample lists approximately 100,000 distinct CDR3 sequences, roughly 40% seen once, with approximately 10% in the top ten. V dropped 6 bases and J dropped 4; count of bases not matched to a gene: 9. Per germline, CDR1 LNHNV and CDR2 YYDKDF (reference sequence). The CDR3 runs to 15 residues. The sequenced sample was peripheral blood or thyroid tissue (not recorded which). The clonotype was recovered from a woman in her 30s with Graves' hyperthyroidism. The chain combines TRBV15 with TRBJ1-5, with 7 bases lining up with TRBD1. As DNA, the CDR3 is TGTGCCACCAGTAACAACAGGGGAGCGAATCAGCCCCAGCATTTT. Translation gives CATSNNRGANQPQHF.